The sequence of this T cell receptor (beta chain) was determined in a study of Graves' ophthalmopathy and Graves' hyperthyroidism. Amplification from RNA transcripts yielded the TCR beta CDR3 regions. The library came from an HTBI-primed first-round RT-PCR and a second-round multiplex PCR. TCRdb redid the calling of the multiplex PCR reads with MiXCR, one entry per CDR3 protein. The sample comprises 660,000 or so distinct CDR3 sequences, about 38% of which are singletons, and about 3.3% rests with the top ten. The CDR3 contains 14 residues. Trimming pared 11 bases from V and 6 bases from J, leaving 23 bases between. Germline CDR1 reads SGHAT; CDR2 reads FQDESV (reference sequence).

The TCR originated in an adult man with Graves' ophthalmopathy. The chain carries TRBV11-1 and TRBJ2-7; D is ambiguous. Sequenced input: peripheral blood. The CDR3 sequence: CAWSVSGPSFEQYF. The CDR3 nucleotides are TGTGCCTGGAGTGTATCAGGACCTTCGTTCGAGCAGTACTTC.